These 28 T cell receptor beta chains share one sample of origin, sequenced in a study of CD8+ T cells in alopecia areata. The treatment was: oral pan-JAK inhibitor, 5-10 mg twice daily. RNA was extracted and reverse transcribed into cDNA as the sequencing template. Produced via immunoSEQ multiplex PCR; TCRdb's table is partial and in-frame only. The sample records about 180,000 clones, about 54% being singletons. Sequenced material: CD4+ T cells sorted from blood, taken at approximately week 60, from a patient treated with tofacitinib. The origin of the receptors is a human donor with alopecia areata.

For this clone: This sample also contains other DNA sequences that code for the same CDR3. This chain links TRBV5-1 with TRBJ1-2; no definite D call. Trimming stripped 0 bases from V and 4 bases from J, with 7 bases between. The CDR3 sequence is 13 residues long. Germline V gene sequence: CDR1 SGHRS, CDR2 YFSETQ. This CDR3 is CASSLGSLYGYTF. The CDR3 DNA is TGCGCCAGCAGCTTGGGGAGTCTCTATGGCTACACCTTC. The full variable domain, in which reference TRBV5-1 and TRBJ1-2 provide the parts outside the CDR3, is KAGVTQTPRYLIKTRGQQVTLSCSPISGHRSVSWYQQTPGQGLQFLFEYFSETQRNKGNFPGRFSGRQFSNSRSEMNVSTLELGDSALYLCASSLGSLYGYTFGSGTRLTVV.

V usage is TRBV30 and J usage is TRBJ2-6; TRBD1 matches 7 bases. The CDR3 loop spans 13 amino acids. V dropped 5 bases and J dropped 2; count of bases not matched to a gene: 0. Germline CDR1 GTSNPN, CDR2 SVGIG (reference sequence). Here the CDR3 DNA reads TGTGCCTGGCAGGGGGCTGGGGCCAACGTCCTGACTTTC. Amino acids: CAWQGAGANVLTF.

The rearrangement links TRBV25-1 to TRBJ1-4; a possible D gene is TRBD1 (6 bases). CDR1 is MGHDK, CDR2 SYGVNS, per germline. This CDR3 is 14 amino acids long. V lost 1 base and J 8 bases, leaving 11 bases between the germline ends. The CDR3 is CASSESSGTEKLFF. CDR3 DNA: TGTGCCAGCAGTGAATCGAGCGGGACAGAAAAACTGTTTTTT.

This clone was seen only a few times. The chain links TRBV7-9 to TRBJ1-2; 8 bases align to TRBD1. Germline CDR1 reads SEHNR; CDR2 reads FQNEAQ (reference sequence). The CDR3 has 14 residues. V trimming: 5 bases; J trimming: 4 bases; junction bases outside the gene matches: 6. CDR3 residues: CASSLRTGIYGYTF. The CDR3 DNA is TGTGCCAGCAGCCTACGGACAGGGATCTATGGCTACACCTTC.

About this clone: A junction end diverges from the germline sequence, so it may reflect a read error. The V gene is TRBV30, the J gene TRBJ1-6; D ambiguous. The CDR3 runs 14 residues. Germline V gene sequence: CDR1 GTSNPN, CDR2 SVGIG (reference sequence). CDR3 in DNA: TGTGCCTCGGGTCGGCTCTCCTATGATTCACCCCTCCACTTT. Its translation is CASGRLSYDSPLHF. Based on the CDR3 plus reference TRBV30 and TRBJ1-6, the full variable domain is SQTIHQWPATLVQPVGSPLSLECTVEGTSNPNLYWYRQAAGRGLQLLFYSVGIGQISSEVPQNLSASRPQDRQFILSSKKLLLSDSGFYLCASGRLSYDSPLHFGNGTRLTVT.

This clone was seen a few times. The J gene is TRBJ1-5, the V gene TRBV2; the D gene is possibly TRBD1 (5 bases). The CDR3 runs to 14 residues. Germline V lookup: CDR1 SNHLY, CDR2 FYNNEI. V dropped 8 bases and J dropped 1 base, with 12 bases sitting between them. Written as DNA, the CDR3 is TGTGCCAGCGGTGGTCAGGGCAGCAATCAGCCCCAGCATTTT. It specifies CASGGQGSNQPQHF.

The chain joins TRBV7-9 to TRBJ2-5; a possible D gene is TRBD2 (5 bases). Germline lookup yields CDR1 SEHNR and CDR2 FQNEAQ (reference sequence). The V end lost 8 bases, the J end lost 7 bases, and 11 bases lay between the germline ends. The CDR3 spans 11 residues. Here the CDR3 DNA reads TGTGCCAGCGGTCCTGCGGGGACCCAGTACTTC. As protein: CASGPAGTQYF.

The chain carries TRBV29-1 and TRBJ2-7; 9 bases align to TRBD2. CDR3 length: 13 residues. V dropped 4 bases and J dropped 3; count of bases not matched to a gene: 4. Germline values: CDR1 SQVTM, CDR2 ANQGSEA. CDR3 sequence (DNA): TGCAGCGTTGCTAGCGGGGAATTCTACGAGCAGTACTTC. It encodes CSVASGEFYEQYF.

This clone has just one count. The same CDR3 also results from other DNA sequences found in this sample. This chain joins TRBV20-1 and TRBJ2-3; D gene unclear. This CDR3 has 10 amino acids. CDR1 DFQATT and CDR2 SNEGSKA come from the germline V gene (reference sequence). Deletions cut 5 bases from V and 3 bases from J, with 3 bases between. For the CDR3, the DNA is TGCAGTGCTGGAACAGATACGCAGTATTTT. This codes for CSAGTDTQYF.

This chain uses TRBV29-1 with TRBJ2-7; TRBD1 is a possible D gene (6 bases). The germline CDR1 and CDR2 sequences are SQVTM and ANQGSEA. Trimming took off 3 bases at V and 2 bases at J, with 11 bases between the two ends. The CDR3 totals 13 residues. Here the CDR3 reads CSVEKGQPYEQYF. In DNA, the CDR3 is TGCAGCGTTGAGAAAGGACAGCCCTACGAGCAGTACTTC.

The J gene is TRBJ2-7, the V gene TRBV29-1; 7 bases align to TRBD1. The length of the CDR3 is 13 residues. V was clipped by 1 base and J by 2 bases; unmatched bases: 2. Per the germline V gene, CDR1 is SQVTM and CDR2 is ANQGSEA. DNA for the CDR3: TGCAGCGTTGAAGGGGACAGCCCCTACGAGCAGTACTTC. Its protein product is CSVEGDSPYEQYF.

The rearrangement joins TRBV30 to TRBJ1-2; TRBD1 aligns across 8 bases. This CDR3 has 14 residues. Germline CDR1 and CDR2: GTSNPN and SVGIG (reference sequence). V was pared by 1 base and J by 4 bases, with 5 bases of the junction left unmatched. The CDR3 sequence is CAWSAGQGVYGYTF. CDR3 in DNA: TGTGCCTGGAGTGCTGGACAGGGCGTCTATGGCTACACCTTC.

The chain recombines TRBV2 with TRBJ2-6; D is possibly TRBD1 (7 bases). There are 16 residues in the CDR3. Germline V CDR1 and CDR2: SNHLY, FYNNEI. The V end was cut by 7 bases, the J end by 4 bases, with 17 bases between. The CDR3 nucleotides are TGTGCCAGCACCCCGGAGGGGGCTAGCGGGGCCAACGTCCTGACTTTC. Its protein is CASTPEGASGANVLTF.

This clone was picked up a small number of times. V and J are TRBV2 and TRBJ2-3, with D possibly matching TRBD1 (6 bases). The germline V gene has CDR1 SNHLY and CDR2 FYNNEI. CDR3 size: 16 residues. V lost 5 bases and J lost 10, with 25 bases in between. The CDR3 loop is CASSSPDRKTYRAQYF. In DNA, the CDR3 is TGTGCCAGCAGTAGCCCCGACAGGAAAACATACCGGGCGCAGTATTTT.

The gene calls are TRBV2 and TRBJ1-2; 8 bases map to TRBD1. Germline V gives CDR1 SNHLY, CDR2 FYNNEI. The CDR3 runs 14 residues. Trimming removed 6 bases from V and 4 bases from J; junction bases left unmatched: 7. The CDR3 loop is CASRGLGQGYGYTF. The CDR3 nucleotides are TGTGCCAGCAGAGGACTAGGACAGGGCTATGGCTACACCTTC.

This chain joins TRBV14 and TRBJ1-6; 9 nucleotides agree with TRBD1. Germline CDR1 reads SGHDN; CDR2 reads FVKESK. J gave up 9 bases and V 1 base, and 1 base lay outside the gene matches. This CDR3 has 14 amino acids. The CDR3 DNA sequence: TGTGCCAGCAGCCAAGTGGACAGGGGTTCACCCCTCCACTTT. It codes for CASSQVDRGSPLHF.

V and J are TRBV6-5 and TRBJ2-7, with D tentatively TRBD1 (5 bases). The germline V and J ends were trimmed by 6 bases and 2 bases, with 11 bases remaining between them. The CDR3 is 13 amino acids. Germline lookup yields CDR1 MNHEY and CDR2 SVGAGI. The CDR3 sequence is CASSRGQAYEQYF. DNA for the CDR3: TGTGCCAGCAGCAGAGGACAAGCCTACGAGCAGTACTTC.

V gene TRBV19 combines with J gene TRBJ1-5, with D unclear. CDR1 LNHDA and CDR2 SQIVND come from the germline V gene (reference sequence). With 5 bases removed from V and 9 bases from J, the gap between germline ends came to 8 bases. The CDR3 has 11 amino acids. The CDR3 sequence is CASSARGPQHF. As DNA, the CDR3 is TGTGCCAGTAGTGCCCGAGGGCCCCAGCATTTT.

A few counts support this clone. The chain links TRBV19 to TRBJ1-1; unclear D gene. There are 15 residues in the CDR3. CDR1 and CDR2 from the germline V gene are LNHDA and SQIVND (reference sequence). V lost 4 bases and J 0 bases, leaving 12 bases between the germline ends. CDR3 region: CASSKTGSMNTEAFF. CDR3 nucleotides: TGTGCCAGTAGTAAAACGGGGTCTATGAACACTGAAGCTTTCTTT.

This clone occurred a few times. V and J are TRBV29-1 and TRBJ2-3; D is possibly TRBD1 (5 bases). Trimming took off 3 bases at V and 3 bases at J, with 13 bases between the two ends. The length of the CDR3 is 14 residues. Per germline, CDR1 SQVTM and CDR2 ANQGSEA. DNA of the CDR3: TGCAGCGTTGAGGGGCAGGGAAGGACAGATACGCAGTATTTT. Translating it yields CSVEGQGRTDTQYF.

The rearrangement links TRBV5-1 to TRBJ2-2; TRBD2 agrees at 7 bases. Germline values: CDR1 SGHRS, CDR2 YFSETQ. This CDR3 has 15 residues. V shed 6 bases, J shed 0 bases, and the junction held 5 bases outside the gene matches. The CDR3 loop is CASTPGLANTGELFF. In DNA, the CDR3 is TGCGCCAGCACCCCCGGACTAGCGAACACCGGGGAGCTGTTTTTT.

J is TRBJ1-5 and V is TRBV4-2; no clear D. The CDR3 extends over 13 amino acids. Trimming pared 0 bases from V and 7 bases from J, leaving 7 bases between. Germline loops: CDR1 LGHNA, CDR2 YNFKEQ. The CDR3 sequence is CASSQDRIQPQHF. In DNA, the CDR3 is TGTGCCAGCAGCCAAGACAGGATCCAGCCCCAGCATTTT.

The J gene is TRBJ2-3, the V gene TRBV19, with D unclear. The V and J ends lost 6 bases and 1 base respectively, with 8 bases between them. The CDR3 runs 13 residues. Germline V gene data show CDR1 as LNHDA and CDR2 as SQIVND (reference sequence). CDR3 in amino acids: CASRERRTDTQYF. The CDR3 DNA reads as TGTGCCAGTAGAGAAAGACGCACAGATACGCAGTATTTT.

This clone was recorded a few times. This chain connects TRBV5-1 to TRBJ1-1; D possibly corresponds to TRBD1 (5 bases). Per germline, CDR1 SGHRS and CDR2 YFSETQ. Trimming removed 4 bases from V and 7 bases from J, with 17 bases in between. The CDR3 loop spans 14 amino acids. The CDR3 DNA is TGCGCCAGCAGCACAGGACGGGGACCTCATGAAGCTTTCTTT. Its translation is CASSTGRGPHEAFF. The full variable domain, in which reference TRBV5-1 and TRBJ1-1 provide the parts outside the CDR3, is KAGVTQTPRYLIKTRGQQVTLSCSPISGHRSVSWYQQTPGQGLQFLFEYFSETQRNKGNFPGRFSGRQFSNSRSEMNVSTLELGDSALYLCASSTGRGPHEAFFGQGTRLTVV.

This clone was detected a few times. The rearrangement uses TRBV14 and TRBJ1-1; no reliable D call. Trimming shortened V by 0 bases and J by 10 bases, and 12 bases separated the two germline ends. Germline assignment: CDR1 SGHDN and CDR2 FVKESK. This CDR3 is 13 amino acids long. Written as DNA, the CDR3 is TGTGCCAGCAGCCAAGATCGGCCAGGCGCAGCTTTCTTT. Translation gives CASSQDRPGAAFF.

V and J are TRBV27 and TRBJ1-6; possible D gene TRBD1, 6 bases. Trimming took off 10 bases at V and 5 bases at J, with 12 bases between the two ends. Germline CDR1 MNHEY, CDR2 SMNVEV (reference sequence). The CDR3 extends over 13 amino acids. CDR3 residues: CATTTGNNSPLHF. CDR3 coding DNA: TGTGCCACTACGACAGGCAATAATTCACCCCTCCACTTT.

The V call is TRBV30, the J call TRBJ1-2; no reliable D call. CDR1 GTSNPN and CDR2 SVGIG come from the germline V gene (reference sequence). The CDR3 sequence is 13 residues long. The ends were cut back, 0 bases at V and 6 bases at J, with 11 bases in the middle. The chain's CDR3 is CAWSVIGPDGYTF. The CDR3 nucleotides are TGTGCCTGGAGTGTAATAGGTCCAGATGGCTACACCTTC.

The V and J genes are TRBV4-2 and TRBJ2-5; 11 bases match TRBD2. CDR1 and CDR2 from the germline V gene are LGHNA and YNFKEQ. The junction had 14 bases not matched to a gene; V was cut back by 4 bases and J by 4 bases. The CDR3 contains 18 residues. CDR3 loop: CASSPLGLAGTVVETQYF. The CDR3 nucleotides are TGTGCCAGCAGCCCCCTTGGACTAGCGGGTACCGTCGTAGAGACCCAGTACTTC.